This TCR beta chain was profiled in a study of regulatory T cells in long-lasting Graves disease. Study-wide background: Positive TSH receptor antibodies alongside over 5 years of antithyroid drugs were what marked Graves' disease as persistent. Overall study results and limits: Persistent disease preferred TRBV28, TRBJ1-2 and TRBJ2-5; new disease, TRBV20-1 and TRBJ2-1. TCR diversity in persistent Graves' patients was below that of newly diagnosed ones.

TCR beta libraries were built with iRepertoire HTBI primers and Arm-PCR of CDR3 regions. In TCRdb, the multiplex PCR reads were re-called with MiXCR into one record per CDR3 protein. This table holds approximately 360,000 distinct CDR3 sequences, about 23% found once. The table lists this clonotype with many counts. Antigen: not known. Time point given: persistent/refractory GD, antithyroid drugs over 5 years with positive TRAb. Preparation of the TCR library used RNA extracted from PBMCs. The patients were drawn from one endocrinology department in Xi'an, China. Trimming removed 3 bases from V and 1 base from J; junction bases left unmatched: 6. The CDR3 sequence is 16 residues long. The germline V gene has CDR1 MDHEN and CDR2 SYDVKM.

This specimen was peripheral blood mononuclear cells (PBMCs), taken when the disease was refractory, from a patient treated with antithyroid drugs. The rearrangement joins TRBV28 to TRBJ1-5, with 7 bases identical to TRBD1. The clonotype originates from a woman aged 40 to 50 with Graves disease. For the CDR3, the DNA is TGTGCCAGCAGTTTTTACAGGGGAATGAGCAATCAGCCCCAGCATTTT. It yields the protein CASSFYRGMSNQPQHF.